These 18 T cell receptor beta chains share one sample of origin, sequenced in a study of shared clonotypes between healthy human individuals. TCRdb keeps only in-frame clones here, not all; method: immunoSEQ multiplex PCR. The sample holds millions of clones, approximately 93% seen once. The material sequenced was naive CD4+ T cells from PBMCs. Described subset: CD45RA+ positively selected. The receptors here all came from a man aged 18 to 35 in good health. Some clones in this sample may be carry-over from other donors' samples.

The CDR3 bases are TGTGCCATCAGCGGGAGAAGCTACGAGCAGTACTTC. Translating gives CAISGRSYEQYF. V usage is TRBV10-3 and J usage is TRBJ2-7; D possibly corresponds to TRBD2 (6 bases). This CDR3 region has 12 residues. Trimming removed 6 bases from V and 3 bases from J, with 9 bases in between. Germline V gives CDR1 ENHRY, CDR2 SYGVKD.

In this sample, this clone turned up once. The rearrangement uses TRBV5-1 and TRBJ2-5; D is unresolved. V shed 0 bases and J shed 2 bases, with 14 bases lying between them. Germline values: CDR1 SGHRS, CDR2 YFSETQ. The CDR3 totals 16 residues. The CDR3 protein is CASSLGARFGQETQYF. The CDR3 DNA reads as TGCGCCAGCAGCTTGGGGGCTAGATTTGGGCAAGAGACCCAGTACTTC. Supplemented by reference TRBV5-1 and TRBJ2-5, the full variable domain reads KAGVTQTPRYLIKTRGQQVTLSCSPISGHRSVSWYQQTPGQGLQFLFEYFSETQRNKGNFPGRFSGRQFSNSRSEMNVSTLELGDSALYLCASSLGARFGQETQYFGPGTRLLVL.

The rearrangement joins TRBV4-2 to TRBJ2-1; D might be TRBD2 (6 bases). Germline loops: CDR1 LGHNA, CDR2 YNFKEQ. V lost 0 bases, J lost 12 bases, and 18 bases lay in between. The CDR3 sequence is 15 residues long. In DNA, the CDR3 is TGTGCCAGCAGCCAAGATTTAACTAGCTCAAAAACGCAGTTCTTC. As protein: CASSQDLTSSKTQFF.

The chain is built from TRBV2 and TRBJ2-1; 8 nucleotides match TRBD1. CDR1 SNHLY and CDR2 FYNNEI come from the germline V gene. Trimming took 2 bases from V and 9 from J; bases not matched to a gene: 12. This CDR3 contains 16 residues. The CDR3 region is CASSENGQGARGEQFF. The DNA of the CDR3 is TGTGCCAGCAGTGAAAACGGTCAGGGGGCGCGAGGTGAGCAGTTCTTC.

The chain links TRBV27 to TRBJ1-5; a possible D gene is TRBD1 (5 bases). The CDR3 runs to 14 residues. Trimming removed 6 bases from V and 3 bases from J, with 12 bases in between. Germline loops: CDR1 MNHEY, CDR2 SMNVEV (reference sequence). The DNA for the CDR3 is TGTGCCAGCAGGCCCGGAGGGGTCAATCAGCCCCAGCATTTT. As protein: CASRPGGVNQPQHF.

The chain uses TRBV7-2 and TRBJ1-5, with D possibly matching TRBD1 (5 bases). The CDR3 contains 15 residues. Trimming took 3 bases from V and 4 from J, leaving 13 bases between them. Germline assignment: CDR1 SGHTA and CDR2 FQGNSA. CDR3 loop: CASSFFGAGNQPQHF. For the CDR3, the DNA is TGTGCCAGCAGCTTTTTTGGGGCGGGGAATCAGCCCCAGCATTTT.

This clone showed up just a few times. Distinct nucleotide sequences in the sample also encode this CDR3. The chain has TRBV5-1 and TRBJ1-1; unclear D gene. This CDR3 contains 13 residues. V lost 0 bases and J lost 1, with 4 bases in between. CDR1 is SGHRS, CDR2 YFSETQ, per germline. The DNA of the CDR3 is TGCGCCAGCAGCTTGGGTTGGAACACTGAAGCTTTCTTT. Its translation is CASSLGWNTEAFF. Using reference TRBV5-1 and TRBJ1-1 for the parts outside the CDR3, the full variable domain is KAGVTQTPRYLIKTRGQQVTLSCSPISGHRSVSWYQQTPGQGLQFLFEYFSETQRNKGNFPGRFSGRQFSNSRSEMNVSTLELGDSALYLCASSLGWNTEAFFGQGTRLTVV.

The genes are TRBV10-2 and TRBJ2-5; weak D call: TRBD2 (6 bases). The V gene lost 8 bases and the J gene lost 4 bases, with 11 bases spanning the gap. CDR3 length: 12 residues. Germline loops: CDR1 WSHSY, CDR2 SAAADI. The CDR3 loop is CASHGDLETQYF. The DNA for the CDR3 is TGCGCCAGCCATGGGGACTTAGAGACCCAGTACTTC.

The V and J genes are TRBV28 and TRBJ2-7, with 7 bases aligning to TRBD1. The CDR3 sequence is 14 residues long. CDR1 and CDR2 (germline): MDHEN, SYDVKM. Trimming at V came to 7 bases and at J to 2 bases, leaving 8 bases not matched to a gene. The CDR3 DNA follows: TGTGCCAGCACCCCCCGGGACAGACCCTACGAGCAGTACTTC. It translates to CASTPRDRPYEQYF.

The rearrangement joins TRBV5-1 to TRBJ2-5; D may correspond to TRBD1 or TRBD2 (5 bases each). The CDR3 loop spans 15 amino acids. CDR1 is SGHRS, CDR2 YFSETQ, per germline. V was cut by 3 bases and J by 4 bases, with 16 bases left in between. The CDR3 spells CASSWPLGERETQYF. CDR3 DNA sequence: TGCGCCAGCAGCTGGCCCTTGGGGGAGAGAGAGACCCAGTACTTC.

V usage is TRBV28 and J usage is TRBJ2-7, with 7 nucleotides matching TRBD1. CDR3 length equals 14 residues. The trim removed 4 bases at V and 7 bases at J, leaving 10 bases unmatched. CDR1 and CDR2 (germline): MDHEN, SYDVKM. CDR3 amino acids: CASSSGTDPWEQYF. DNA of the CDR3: TGTGCCAGCAGTTCCGGGACAGACCCCTGGGAGCAGTACTTC.

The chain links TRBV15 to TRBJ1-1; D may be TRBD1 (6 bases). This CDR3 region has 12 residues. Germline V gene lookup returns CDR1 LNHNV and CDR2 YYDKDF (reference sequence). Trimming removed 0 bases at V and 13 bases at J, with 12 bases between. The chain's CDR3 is CATSRDFIGGFF. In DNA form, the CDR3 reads TGTGCCACCAGCAGAGATTTTATAGGGGGTTTCTTT.

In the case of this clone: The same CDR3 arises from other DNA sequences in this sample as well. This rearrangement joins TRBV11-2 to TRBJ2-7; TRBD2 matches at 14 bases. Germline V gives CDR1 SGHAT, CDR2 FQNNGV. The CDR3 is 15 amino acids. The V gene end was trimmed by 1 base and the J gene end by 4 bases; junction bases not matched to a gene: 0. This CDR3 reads CASSLGLAGGYEQYF. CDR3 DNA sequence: TGTGCCAGCAGCTTAGGACTAGCGGGAGGGTACGAGCAGTACTTC.

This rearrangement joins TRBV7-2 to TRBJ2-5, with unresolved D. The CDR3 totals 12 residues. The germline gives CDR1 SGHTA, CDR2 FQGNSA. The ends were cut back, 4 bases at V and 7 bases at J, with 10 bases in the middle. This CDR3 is CASSSASWTQYF. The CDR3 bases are TGTGCCAGCAGCTCCGCGTCCTGGACCCAGTACTTC. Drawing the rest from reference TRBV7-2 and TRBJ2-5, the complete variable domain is GAGVSQSPSNKVTEKGKDVELRCDPISGHTALYWYRQSLGQGLEFLIYFQGNSAPDKSGLPSDRFSAERTGGSVSTLTIQRTQQEDSAVYLCASSSASWTQYFGPGTRLLVL.

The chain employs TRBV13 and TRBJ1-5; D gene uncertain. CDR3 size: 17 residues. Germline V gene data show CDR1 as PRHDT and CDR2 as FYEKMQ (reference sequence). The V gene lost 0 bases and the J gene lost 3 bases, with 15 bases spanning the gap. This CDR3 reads CASSLGFSPRNNQPQHF. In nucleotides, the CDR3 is TGTGCCAGCAGCTTAGGATTCTCCCCCCGGAACAATCAGCCCCAGCATTTT. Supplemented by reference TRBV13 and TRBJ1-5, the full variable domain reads AAGVIQSPRHLIKEKRETATLKCYPIPRHDTVYWYQQGPGQDPQFLISFYEKMQSDKGSIPDRFSAQQFSDYHSELNMSSLELGDSALYFCASSLGFSPRNNQPQHFGDGTRLSIL.

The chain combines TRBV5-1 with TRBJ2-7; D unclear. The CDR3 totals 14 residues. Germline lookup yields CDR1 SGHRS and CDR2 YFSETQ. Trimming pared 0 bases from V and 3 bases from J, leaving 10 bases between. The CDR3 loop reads CASSLVNLGYEQYF. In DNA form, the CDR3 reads TGCGCCAGCAGCTTGGTCAACCTGGGCTACGAGCAGTACTTC.

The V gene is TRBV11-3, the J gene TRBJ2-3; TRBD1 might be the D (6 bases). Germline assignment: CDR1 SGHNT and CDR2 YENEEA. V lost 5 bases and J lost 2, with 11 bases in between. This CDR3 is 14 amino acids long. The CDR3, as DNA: TGTGCCAGCAGCCGCCGGGACACCACAGATACGCAGTATTTT. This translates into CASSRRDTTDTQYF.

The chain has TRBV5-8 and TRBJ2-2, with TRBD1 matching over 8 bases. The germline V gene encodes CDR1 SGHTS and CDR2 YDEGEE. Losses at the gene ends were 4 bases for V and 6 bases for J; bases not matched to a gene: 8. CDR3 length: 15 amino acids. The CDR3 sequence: CASSPDRGSPGELFF. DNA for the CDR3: TGTGCCAGCAGCCCTGACAGGGGATCCCCCGGGGAGCTGTTTTTT. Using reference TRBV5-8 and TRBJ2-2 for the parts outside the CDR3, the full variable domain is EAGVTQSPTHLIKTRGQQATLRCSPISGHTSVYWYQQALGLGLQFLLWYDEGEERNRGNFPPRFSGRQFPNYSSELNVNALELEDSALYLCASSPDRGSPGELFFGEGSRLTVL.